Below, one TCR beta chain is given with its context. This specimen comes from a study of radiotherapy plus CTLA-4 blockade in lung cancer. CDR1 and CDR2 from the germline V gene are SGHNT and YENEEA. The CDR3 length is 13 residues. Trimming removed 1 base at V and 6 bases at J, with 6 bases between. Sequenced by immunoSEQ multiplex PCR; TCRdb stores in-frame clones only, minus some. Among fewer than 100,000 clones, 78% were seen once, and the ten largest hold about 20%. The V call is TRBV11-3, the J call TRBJ2-2, with D unclear. This clonotype originated in a human donor with non-small cell lung cancer whose response to radiotherapy plus ipilimumab could not be evaluated. Some clones in this sample may be carry-over from other donors' samples. This sample comprised peripheral blood, obtained from a patient treated with radiotherapy plus ipilimumab. The CDR3 sequence is CASSLVAAGELFF. The CDR3 region has the DNA TGTGCCAGCAGCTTAGTAGCTGCCGGGGAGCTGTTTTTT.